This T cell receptor (beta chain) derives from a study of T cell responses to AZD1222 COVID-19 vaccine. Broader study findings: Donor demographics were predominantly white British with a female majority; clonal diversity may be underestimated. Increased Spike-specific TCR breadth and depth were observed after two AZD1222 doses.

Data came from immunoSEQ multiplex PCR; TCRdb stores just in-frame clones and leaves some out. This table has tens of thousands of clones, 85% to 95% appearing once. This CDR3 is built from 13 residues. From germline, CDR1 is KGHDR and CDR2 SFDVKD. The germline V and J ends were trimmed by 3 bases and 6 bases, with 10 bases remaining between them. As concerns this clone: The target antigen is unknown.

The chain links TRBV24-1 to TRBJ2-5; TRBD2 might be the D (6 bases). Sequencing used peripheral blood, obtained on day 0 of MenACWY control vaccination. The receptor was isolated from an adult in good health. CDR3 sequence (DNA): TGTGCCACCAGTGATCGGGGAGGAAAGACCCAGTACTTC. Translating it yields CATSDRGGKTQYF.